The 4 T cell receptor beta chains reported below all come from one sample, sequenced in a study of blood T cell repertoires in COVID-19. TCRdb's table, derived via immunoSEQ multiplex PCR, lists solely in-frame clones and lacks some. This sample has about 260,000 clones; about nine tenths occur once, and the top ten carry 2% to 3%. The sample consisted of peripheral blood. These receptors all come from a person between 18 and 30 years old with COVID-19, enrolled during active disease.

This sequence joins TRBV5-1 and TRBJ1-6; 10 bases map to TRBD1. Per germline, CDR1 SGHRS and CDR2 YFSETQ. CDR3 length equals 14 residues. The V segment lost 3 bases and the J segment 7 bases; nucleotides outside the gene matches: 1. CDR3 in DNA: TGCGCCAGCAGCTCGGACAGGGGGAATTCACCCCTCCACTTT. It encodes CASSSDRGNSPLHF.

The V call is TRBV7-8, the J call TRBJ2-2; D unresolved. CDR1 is SGHVS, CDR2 FQNEAQ, per germline. The CDR3 contains 12 residues. V lost 7 bases, J lost 6 bases, and 9 bases lay in between. As DNA, the CDR3 is TGTGCCAGCAAATCGTCTGCCGGGGAGCTGTTTTTT. It codes for CASKSSAGELFF.

This rearrangement joins TRBV7-8 to TRBJ1-2; tentatively, D is TRBD1 (6 bases). CDR1 is SGHVS, CDR2 FQNEAQ, per germline. The CDR3 extends over 15 amino acids. V was shortened by 4 bases and J by 2 bases, with 14 bases between the two germline ends. The CDR3 DNA follows: TGTGCCAGCAGCTCGCAGGGGATAGAAAACTATGGCTACACCTTC. This encodes CASSSQGIENYGYTF.

The gene calls are TRBV28 and TRBJ1-3; a possible D gene is TRBD1 (5 bases). Between the trimmed V and J ends, which lost 1 base and 0 bases, there was a span of 10 bases. Per germline, CDR1 MDHEN and CDR2 SYDVKM. The length of the CDR3 is 16 residues. DNA of the CDR3: TGTGCCAGCAGTTTATTGGGGCGAAACTCTGGAAACACCATATATTTT. Protein product: CASSLLGRNSGNTIYF.